A selection of T cell receptor beta chains follows, all from one sample in a study of T cell changes during pregnancy in multiple sclerosis. Libraries were prepared by immunoSEQ multiplex PCR; TCRdb keeps only in-frame clonotypes and omits some of them. The sample has around 84,000 clones; nearly 95% are singletons. This sample comprised peripheral blood, obtained in the second trimester of pregnancy. All receptors derive from a female donor in good health, enrolled as a control in a pregnancy study. The CDR3 runs from the conserved cysteine through the conserved F or W. A D gene is named only where the DNA matches it firmly. A clone size is listed for some rows: how often the clone was seen (once, few, many), or a class if it is expanded.

J | size | V | D | length | CDR3 | DNA
TRBJ2-1 | NA | TRBV5-1 | TRBD2 | 18 | CASSPGTSGRASYNEQFF | TGCGCCAGCAGCCCCGGGACTAGCGGGAGGGCTTCCTACAATGAGCAGTTCTTC
TRBJ2-2 | NA | TRBV4-1 | TRBD1 | 15 | CASSLPGQGLGELFF | TGCGCCAGCAGCCTACCGGGACAGGGATTAGGGGAGCTGTTTTTT
TRBJ2-1 | NA | TRBV5-6 | NA | 17 | CASSPQISGSRYNEQFF | TGTGCCAGCAGCCCCCAGATCTCGGGGAGTCGATACAATGAGCAGTTCTTC
TRBJ2-1 | NA | TRBV5-1 | NA | 14 | CASSREGRRNEQFF | TGCGCCAGCAGCCGGGAAGGTAGGAGGAATGAGCAGTTCTTC
TRBJ2-3 | NA | TRBV6-1 | NA | 12 | CASSLSGDTQYF | TGTGCCAGCAGTCTCAGTGGAGATACGCAGTATTTT
TRBJ2-1 | NA | TRBV14 | TRBD1 | 14 | CASSRRDRRSEQFF | TGTGCCAGCAGCCGCCGGGACAGGCGCTCTGAGCAGTTCTTC
TRBJ1-4 | NA | TRBV27 | NA | 12 | CASSQGNEKLFF | TGTGCCAGCAGTCAGGGGAATGAAAAACTGTTTTTT
TRBJ1-5 | NA | TRBV7-8 | TRBD1 | 16 | CASSTYYGTGLQPQHF | TGTGCCAGCAGCACCTACTACGGGACAGGGCTACAGCCCCAGCATTTT
TRBJ2-5 | NA | TRBV11-2 | NA | 14 | CASSLDRAKETQYF | TGTGCCAGCAGCTTAGACAGGGCAAAAGAGACCCAGTACTTC
TRBJ2-1 | NA | TRBV6-4 | NA | 13 | CASFQETREFQFF | TGTGCCAGCTTTCAGGAGACCAGGGAATTCCAGTTCTTC
TRBJ2-2 | once | TRBV5-1 | TRBD2 | 16 | CASSLSSASGAGELFF | TGCGCCAGCAGCTTGTCATCGGCTAGCGGCGCCGGGGAGCTGTTTTTT
TRBJ2-5 | NA | TRBV5-6 | TRBD2 | 16 | CASSRLAGGPSETQYF | TGTGCCAGCAGCCGTCTAGCGGGAGGGCCCTCGGAGACCCAGTACTTC
TRBJ2-5 | NA | TRBV5-4 | NA | 13 | CASGIALEGTQYF | TGTGCCAGCGGGATTGCCCTGGAGGGGACCCAGTACTTC
TRBJ2-3 | NA | TRBV10-3 | NA | 11 | CAIRGADTQYF | TGTGCCATCAGAGGGGCAGATACGCAGTATTTT
TRBJ1-1 | NA | TRBV4-1 | TRBD1 | 16 | CASSLRTGGKNTEAFF | TGCGCCAGCAGCCTTCGGACAGGGGGGAAAAACACTGAAGCTTTCTTT
TRBJ1-1 | NA | TRBV27 | NA | 14 | CASSTDDRSHEAFF | TGTGCCAGCAGTACCGACGACAGGTCGCATGAAGCTTTCTTT
TRBJ1-2 | NA | TRBV29-1 | NA | 12 | CTAGDLNYGYTF | TGCACCGCCGGGGATCTTAACTATGGCTACACCTTC
TRBJ2-7 | NA | TRBV28 | NA | 15 | CASSPRGSNSYEQYF | TGTGCCAGCAGCCCCCGGGGGTCGAACTCCTACGAGCAGTACTTC
TRBJ2-1 | NA | TRBV4-2 | NA | 13 | CASSQDRANEQFF | TGTGCCAGCAGCCAAGATCGAGCAAATGAGCAGTTCTTC
TRBJ2-7 | NA | TRBV28 | TRBD1 | 13 | CASGDRERYEQYF | TGTGCCAGCGGAGACAGGGAAAGGTACGAGCAGTACTTC
TRBJ1-3 | NA | TRBV5-1 | TRBD1 | 16 | CASSFTGTGTGNTIYF | TGCGCCAGCAGCTTCACCGGGACAGGGACTGGAAACACCATATATTTT
TRBJ1-1 | NA | TRBV7-6 | NA | 13 | CASSPRDGTEAFF | TGTGCCAGCAGTCCACGAGACGGGACAGAAGCTTTCTTT
TRBJ2-1 | NA | TRBV19 | TRBD2 | 15 | CASSPLAGGFNEQFF | TGTGCCAGTAGCCCACTAGCGGGAGGATTCAATGAGCAGTTCTTC
TRBJ1-6 | NA | TRBV5-6 | TRBD1 | 14 | CASSNRDRDSPLHF | TGTGCCAGCAGCAACCGGGACAGGGATTCACCCCTCCACTTT
TRBJ2-1 | once | TRBV2 | TRBD2 | 12 | CASREGLAVQFF | TGTGCCAGCAGGGAGGGGCTAGCGGTGCAGTTCTTC
TRBJ1-1 | NA | TRBV19 | TRBD1 | 15 | CASSMVGRGPTEAFF | TGTGCCAGTAGTATGGTGGGCAGGGGGCCCACTGAAGCTTTCTTT
TRBJ2-1 | few | TRBV30 | NA | 15 | CAWNRQAMGDNEQFF | TGTGCCTGGAACCGACAGGCGATGGGGGACAATGAGCAGTTCTTC
TRBJ2-3 | once | TRBV7-6 | NA | 14 | CASSLEGGTDTQYF | TGTGCCAGCAGCTTAGAAGGGGGCACAGATACGCAGTATTTT
TRBJ1-6 | once | TRBV14 | TRBD1 | 14 | CASSHRGINSPLHF | TGTGCCAGCAGCCACAGGGGGATTAATTCACCCCTCCACTTT
TRBJ2-5 | NA | TRBV5-1 | NA | 16 | CASSLGGTEHQETQYF | TGCGCCAGCAGCTTAGGGGGGACAGAACATCAAGAGACCCAGTACTTC
TRBJ2-2 | NA | TRBV28 | TRBD2 | 17 | CASSPALLAGNTGELFF | TGTGCCAGCAGCCCAGCGCTCCTAGCGGGGAACACCGGGGAGCTGTTTTTT
TRBJ1-6 | NA | TRBV6-5 | TRBD1 | 15 | CASSYDRDYNSPLHF | TGTGCCAGCAGTTACGACAGGGATTATAATTCACCCCTCCACTTT
TRBJ2-1 | NA | TRBV11-2 | NA | 16 | CASSMISAPSYNEQFF | TGTGCCAGCAGCATGATTAGCGCCCCCTCCTACAATGAGCAGTTCTTC
TRBJ2-7 | NA | TRBV6-1 | NA | 12 | CASVPGSYEQYF | TGTGCCAGCGTTCCGGGTTCCTACGAGCAGTACTTC
TRBJ2-1 | once | TRBV5-1 | NA | 13 | CASSSRAGNEQFF | TGCGCCAGCAGCTCCAGGGCGGGGAATGAGCAGTTCTTC
TRBJ1-4 | once | TRBV4-1 | NA | 14 | CASSQVLSVEKLFF | TGCGCCAGCAGCCAAGTCCTGTCCGTCGAAAAACTGTTTTTT
TRBJ2-1 | NA | TRBV28 | NA | 16 | CASSSLTVYSYNEQFF | TGTGCCAGCAGTTCCCTAACGGTCTACTCTTACAATGAGCAGTTCTTC
TRBJ2-1 | NA | TRBV4-2 | NA | 16 | CASSQEVAVTYNEQFF | TGTGCCAGCAGCCAAGAGGTAGCGGTTACCTACAATGAGCAGTTCTTC
TRBJ2-7 | NA | TRBV29-1 | TRBD1 | 15 | CSVEYRDRATYEQYF | TGCAGCGTTGAGTATCGGGACAGGGCCACCTACGAGCAGTACTTC
TRBJ1-5 | NA | TRBV7-9 | NA | 15 | CASSPTGDSNQPQHF | TGTGCCAGCAGCCCAACAGGAGATAGCAATCAGCCCCAGCATTTT
TRBJ2-3 | NA | TRBV19 | TRBD1 | 16 | CASSTTGTGLTDTQYF | TGTGCCAGTAGTACCACGGGGACAGGGCTCACAGATACGCAGTATTTT
TRBJ2-1 | NA | TRBV5-1 | NA | 14 | CASSLSSSYNEQFF | TGCGCCAGCAGTCTTAGTAGCTCCTACAATGAGCAGTTCTTC
TRBJ2-7 | NA | TRBV4-2 | NA | 14 | CASSQVGEDYEQYF | TGTGCCAGCAGCCAAGTAGGAGAGGACTACGAGCAGTACTTC
TRBJ2-2 | NA | TRBV5-4 | NA | 15 | CASRTFGRNTGELFF | TGTGCCAGCAGGACCTTCGGGAGGAACACCGGGGAGCTGTTTTTT